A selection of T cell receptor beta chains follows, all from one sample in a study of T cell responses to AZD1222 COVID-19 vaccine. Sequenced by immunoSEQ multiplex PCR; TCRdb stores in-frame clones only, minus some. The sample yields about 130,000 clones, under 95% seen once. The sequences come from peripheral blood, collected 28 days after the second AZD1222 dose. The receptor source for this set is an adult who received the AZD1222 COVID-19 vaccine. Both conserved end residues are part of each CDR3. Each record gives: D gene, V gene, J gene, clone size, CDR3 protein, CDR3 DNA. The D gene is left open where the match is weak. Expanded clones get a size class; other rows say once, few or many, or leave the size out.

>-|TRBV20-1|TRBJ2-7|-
CSASDSNTYEQYF
TGCAGTGCCAGTGACTCGAATACCTACGAGCAGTACTTC
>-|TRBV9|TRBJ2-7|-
CASSVGSEQEGEQYF
TGTGCCAGCAGCGTAGGTTCTGAACAGGAGGGCGAGCAGTACTTC
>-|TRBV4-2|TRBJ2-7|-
CASSLGHEQYF
TGTGCCAGCAGCCTTGGCCACGAGCAGTACTTC
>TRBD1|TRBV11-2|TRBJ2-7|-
CASGDRKLSYEQYF
TGTGCCAGCGGGGACAGGAAACTCTCCTACGAGCAGTACTTC
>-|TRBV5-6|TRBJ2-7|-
CASSPRGEKYEQYF
TGTGCCAGCAGCCCGAGGGGCGAGAAGTACGAGCAGTACTTC
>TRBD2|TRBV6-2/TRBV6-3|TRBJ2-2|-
CASSRTSGTGELFF
TGTGCCAGCAGTAGGACTAGCGGTACCGGGGAGCTGTTTTTT
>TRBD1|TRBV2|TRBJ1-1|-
CASRRTGATTEAFF
TGTGCCAGCAGGAGGACAGGGGCCACCACTGAAGCTTTCTTT
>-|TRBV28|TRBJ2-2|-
CASSPRGSGTGELFF
TGTGCCAGCAGTCCGAGGGGCTCGGGGACCGGGGAGCTGTTTTTT
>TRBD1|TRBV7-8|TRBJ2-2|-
CASSPHGQGAGELFF
TGTGCCAGCAGCCCCCACGGACAGGGGGCCGGGGAGCTGTTTTTT
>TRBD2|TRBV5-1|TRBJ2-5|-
CASSLDRASGRETQYF
TGCGCCAGCAGCTTGGATCGGGCTAGCGGGCGGGAGACCCAGTACTTC
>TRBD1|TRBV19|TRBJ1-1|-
CASSIVQGALSEAFF
TGTGCCAGTAGTATAGTCCAGGGGGCTCTAAGTGAAGCTTTCTTT
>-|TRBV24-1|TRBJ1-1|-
CATSDLGPDPSMNTEAFF
TGTGCCACCAGTGATTTGGGACCAGACCCGAGCATGAACACTGAAGCTTTCTTT
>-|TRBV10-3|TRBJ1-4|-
CAINQEPNEKLFF
TGTGCCATCAATCAGGAACCTAATGAAAAACTGTTTTTT
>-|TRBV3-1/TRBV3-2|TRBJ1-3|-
CASSLGTAGNTIYF
TGTGCCAGCAGCCTTGGGACGGCTGGAAACACCATATATTTT
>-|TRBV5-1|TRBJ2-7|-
CASSLGQGGTYEQYF
TGCGCCAGCAGCTTGGGCCAGGGCGGGACCTACGAGCAGTACTTC
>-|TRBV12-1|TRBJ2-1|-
CASSYTSVYNEQFF
TGTGCCAGCAGCTATACTAGCGTCTACAATGAGCAGTTCTTC
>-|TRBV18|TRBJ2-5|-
CASSQQDQETQYF
TGTGCCAGCTCACAACAGGACCAAGAGACCCAGTACTTC
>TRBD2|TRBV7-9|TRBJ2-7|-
CASSPIPDSGRASQYF
TGTGCCAGCAGCCCTATCCCTGACAGCGGGAGGGCCTCGCAGTACTTC
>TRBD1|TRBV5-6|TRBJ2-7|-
CASSLGTGDFTYEQYF
TGTGCCAGCAGCTTGGGGACAGGGGACTTTACCTACGAGCAGTACTTC
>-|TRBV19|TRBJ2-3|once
CASSIFSVDTQYF
TGTGCCAGTAGTATCTTCAGTGTGGATACGCAGTATTTT
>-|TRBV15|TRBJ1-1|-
CATSRVGLNRQLNTEAFF
TGTGCCACCAGCAGAGTGGGATTGAACAGACAACTGAACACTGAAGCTTTCTTT
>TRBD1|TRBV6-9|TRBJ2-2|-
CAEFYRTGFENTGELFF
TGTGCCGAGTTTTATCGGACAGGGTTCGAGAACACCGGGGAGCTGTTTTTT
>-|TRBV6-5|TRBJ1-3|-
CASSYSKGTAVDTIYF
TGTGCCAGCAGTTACTCGAAAGGAACTGCCGTGGACACCATATATTTT
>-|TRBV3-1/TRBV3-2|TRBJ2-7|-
CASSPGGTYEQYF
TGTGCCAGCAGCCCAGGGGGGACCTACGAGCAGTACTTC
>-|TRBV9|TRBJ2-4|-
CASSVKDSKNIQYF
TGTGCCAGCAGCGTAAAAGACAGCAAAAACATTCAGTACTTC
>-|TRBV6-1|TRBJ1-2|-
CAGSEVSDYGYTF
TGTGCCGGCAGTGAAGTGAGCGACTATGGCTACACCTTC
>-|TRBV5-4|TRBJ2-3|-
CASSSLQGSGTDTQYF
TGTGCCAGCAGCTCCCTTCAGGGTTCCGGCACAGATACGCAGTATTTT
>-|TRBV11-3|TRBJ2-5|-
CASSLVRTSETQYF
TGTGCCAGCAGCTTAGTGAGGACTTCAGAGACCCAGTACTTC
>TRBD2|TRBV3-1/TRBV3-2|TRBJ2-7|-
CASTHLAGGRSEQYF
TGTGCCAGCACGCACCTAGCGGGAGGACGAAGTGAGCAGTACTTC